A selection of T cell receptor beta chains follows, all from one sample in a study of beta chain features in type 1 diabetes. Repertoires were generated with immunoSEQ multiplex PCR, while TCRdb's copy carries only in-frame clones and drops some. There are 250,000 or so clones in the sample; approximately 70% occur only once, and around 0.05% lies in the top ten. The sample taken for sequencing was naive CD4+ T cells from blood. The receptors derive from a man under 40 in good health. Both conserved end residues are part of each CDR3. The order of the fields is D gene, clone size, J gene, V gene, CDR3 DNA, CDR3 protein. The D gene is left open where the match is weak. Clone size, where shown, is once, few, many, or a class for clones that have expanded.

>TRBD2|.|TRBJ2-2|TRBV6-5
TGTGCCAGCAGCCCCGGGACTAGCGGGAGGTGGGAGCTGTTTTTT
CASSPGTSGRWELFF
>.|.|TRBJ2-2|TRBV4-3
TGCGCCAGCAGCCAAGCAGCAGTGGACGGGGAGCTGTTTTTT
CASSQAAVDGELFF
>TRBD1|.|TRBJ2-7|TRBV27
TGTGCCAGCAGTCCCTGGGACAGGGGGGGCCACGAGCAGTACTTC
CASSPWDRGGHEQYF
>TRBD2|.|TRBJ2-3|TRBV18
TGTGCCAGCTCACCCGGACTAGCGGGGGGACGCACAGATACGCAGTATTTT
CASSPGLAGGRTDTQYF
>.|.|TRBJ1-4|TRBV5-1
TGCGCCAGCAGCTTGGGTTTGTGGACAGATGAAAAACTGTTTTTT
CASSLGLWTDEKLFF
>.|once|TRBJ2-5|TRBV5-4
TGTGCCAGCAGCCAGCAAGAGACCCAGTACTTC
CASSQQETQYF
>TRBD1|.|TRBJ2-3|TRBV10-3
TGTGCCATCAGTGGGACAGGGGGCTTCGCAGATACGCAGTATTTT
CAISGTGGFADTQYF
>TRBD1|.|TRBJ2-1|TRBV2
TGTGCCAGCAGGGAACAGGGGGAGGATGAGCAGTTCTTC
CASREQGEDEQFF
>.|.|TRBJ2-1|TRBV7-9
TGTGCCAGCAGCTTAGGCCCTCGCTCGTTGAGCTCCTACAATGAGCAGTTCTTC
CASSLGPRSLSSYNEQFF
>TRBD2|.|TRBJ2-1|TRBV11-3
TGTGCCAGCAGCGCGGGACTAGCGGGAGGGTTAGATGAGCAGTTCTTC
CASSAGLAGGLDEQFF
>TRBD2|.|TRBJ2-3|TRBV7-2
TGTGCCAGCAGCCCCTGGACTAGCGGACGCAGCACAGATACGCAGTATTTT
CASSPWTSGRSTDTQYF
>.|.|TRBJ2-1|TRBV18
TGTGCCAGCTCAAAGGGCAGAGGGTCCTACAATGAGCAGTTCTTC
CASSKGRGSYNEQFF
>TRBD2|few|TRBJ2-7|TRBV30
TGTGCCTGGAGTCCTTGGGGACTAGCGGGAGAGTACGAGCAGTACTTC
CAWSPWGLAGEYEQYF
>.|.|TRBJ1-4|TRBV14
TGTGCCAGCAGCCGGAGACAGCTTGCAACTAATGAAAAACTGTTTTTT
CASSRRQLATNEKLFF
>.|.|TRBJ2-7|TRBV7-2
TGTGCCAGCAGCTTAGCTCCCTACGAGCAGTACTTC
CASSLAPYEQYF
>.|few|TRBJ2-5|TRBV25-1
TGTGCCAGCAGTGAACCCCGGCTAGGTGGGGCCCAGTACTTC
CASSEPRLGGAQYF
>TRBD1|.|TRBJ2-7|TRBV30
TGTGCCTGGAGAAGGACAGGGGGCTACTACGAGCAGTACTTC
CAWRRTGGYYEQYF
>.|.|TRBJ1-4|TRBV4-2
TGTGCCAGCAGCCGCTATGCAACTAATGAAAAACTGTTTTTT
CASSRYATNEKLFF
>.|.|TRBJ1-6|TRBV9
TGTGCCAGCAGCGACCGACCGCAGGGTGACAATTCACCCCTCCACTTT
CASSDRPQGDNSPLHF
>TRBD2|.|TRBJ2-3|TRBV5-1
TGCGCCAGCAGCCCGTCTAGCGGGACTAGCACAGATACGCAGTATTTT
CASSPSSGTSTDTQYF
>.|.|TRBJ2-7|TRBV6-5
TGTGCCAGTACTCGGGTCGCGGGCCTGGACGAGCAGTACTTC
CASTRVAGLDEQYF